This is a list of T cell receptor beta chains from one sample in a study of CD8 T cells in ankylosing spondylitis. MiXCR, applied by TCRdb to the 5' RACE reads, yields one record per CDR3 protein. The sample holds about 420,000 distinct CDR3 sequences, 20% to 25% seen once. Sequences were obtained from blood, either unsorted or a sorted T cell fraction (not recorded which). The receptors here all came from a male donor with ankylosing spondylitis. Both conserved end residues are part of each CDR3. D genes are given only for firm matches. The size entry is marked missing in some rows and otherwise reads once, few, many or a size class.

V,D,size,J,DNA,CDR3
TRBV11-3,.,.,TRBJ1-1,TGTGCCAGCAGCCCCTACGCTATTGTGACTGAAGCTTTCTTT,CASSPYAIVTEAFF
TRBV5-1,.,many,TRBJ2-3,TGCGCCAGCAGCTTGGTGGCAGGGACAGATACGCAGTATTTT,CASSLVAGTDTQYF
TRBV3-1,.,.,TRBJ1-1,TGTGCCAGCAACCAAGAGAAGGCTGAAGCTTTCTTT,CASNQEKAEAFF
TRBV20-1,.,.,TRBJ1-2,TGCAGTGCTAGAGATGTGGGGAACTATGGCTACACCTTC,CSARDVGNYGYTF
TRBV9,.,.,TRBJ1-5,TGTGCCAGCAGCGCAGGAGGGTATAGCAATCAGCCCCAGCATTTT,CASSAGGYSNQPQHF
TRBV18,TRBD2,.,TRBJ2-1,TGTGCCAGCTCACCACGCAGGGGACTAGTTAACAATGAGCAGTTCTTC,CASSPRRGLVNNEQFF
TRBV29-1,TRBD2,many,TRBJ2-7,TGCAGCGTTGTTGATAGCGGGAGGGCCTACGAGCAGTACTTC,CSVVDSGRAYEQYF
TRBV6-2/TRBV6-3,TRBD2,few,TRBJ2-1,TGTGCCAGCAGTTACCCAGCGGGACTCCAAGGGGAGCAGTTCTTC,CASSYPAGLQGEQFF
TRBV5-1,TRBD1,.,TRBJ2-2,TGCGCCAGCAGCCAGGGACAGGTGAACACCGGGGAGCTGTTTTTT,CASSQGQVNTGELFF
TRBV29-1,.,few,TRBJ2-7,TGCAGCGTGGGGACATTTCGCGAGCAGTACTTC,CSVGTFREQYF
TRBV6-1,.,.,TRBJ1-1,TGTGCCAGCAGTGTGGGGGGGTCCCCGGCGACAAAAGCTTTCTTT,CASSVGGSPATKAFF
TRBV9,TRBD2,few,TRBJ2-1,TGTGCCAGCAGTCTAACTAGCGGGAGGGCCAATGAGCAGTTCTTC,CASSLTSGRANEQFF
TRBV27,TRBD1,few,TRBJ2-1,TGTGCCAGCAAGTTGGACAGGGGTTACAATGAGCAGTTCTTC,CASKLDRGYNEQFF
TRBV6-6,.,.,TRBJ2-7,TGTGCCAGCAGTTACTCGAGGGGTTCCGAGCAGTACTTC,CASSYSRGSEQYF
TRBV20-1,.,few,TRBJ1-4,TGCAGTGCAAACAGAGCAACTAATGAAAAACTGTTTTTT,CSANRATNEKLFF
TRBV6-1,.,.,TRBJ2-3,TGTGCCAGCAGCCGCTCCATCCACACAGATACGCAGTATTTT,CASSRSIHTDTQYF
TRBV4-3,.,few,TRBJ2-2,TGCGCCAGCAGCCAGCGAGGGGTGGGGGAGCTGTTTTTT,CASSQRGVGELFF
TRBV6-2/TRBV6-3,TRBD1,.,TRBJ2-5,TGTGCCAGCAGAACCTCCGGGACAGGTGTTGCTGAGACCCAGTACTTC,CASRTSGTGVAETQYF
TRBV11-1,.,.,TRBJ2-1,TGTGCCAGCAGCTTGAGACAAGTCTACAATGAGCAGTTCTTC,CASSLRQVYNEQFF
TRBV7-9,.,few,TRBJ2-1,TGTGCCAGCAGCTTCGGGGTGGAGAGGGATGAGCAGTTCTTC,CASSFGVERDEQFF
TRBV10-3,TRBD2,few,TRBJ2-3,TGTGCCACCCTGGGACTAGCGGGAGCCCCAGATACGCAGTATTTT,CATLGLAGAPDTQYF
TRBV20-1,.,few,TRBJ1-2,TGCAGTGTTTCCCAGGGGTTCTATGGCTACACCTTC,CSVSQGFYGYTF
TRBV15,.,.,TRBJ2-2,TGTGCCACCAGCAAGTTGGGGGGAATTGGGGAGCTGTTTTTT,CATSKLGGIGELFF
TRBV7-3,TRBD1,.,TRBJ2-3,TGTGCCAGCAGCTTAATCGGGACAGGGGGCCCAGTTAGCACAGATACGCAGTATTTT,CASSLIGTGGPVSTDTQYF
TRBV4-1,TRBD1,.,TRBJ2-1,TGCGCCAGCAGCCCCGGACAGGGTACCGACAATGAGCAGTTCTTC,CASSPGQGTDNEQFF
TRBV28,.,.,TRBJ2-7,TGTGCCAGCATCCCAGGCCCCTGGGACTACGAGCAGTACTTC,CASIPGPWDYEQYF
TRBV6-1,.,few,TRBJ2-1,TGTGCCAGCAGTCCGGGACGAGTCGGGGAGCAGTTCTTC,CASSPGRVGEQFF
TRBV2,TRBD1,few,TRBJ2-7,TGTGCCAGCAGTGAAGCTGGGACAGGACTACCACAGTACTTC,CASSEAGTGLPQYF
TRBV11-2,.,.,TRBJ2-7,TGTGCCAGCAGCTTGCTAGCCCGGTCCTACGAGCAGTACTTC,CASSLLARSYEQYF
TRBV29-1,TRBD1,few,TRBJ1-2,TGCAGCGTCAAAGCTGGACAGGGAGGTGGCTACACCTTC,CSVKAGQGGGYTF
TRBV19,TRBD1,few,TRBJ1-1,TGTGCCAGTAGTATGAAGGTACAGGGGGCGCGAGCTTTCTTT,CASSMKVQGARAFF
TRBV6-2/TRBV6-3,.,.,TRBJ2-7,TGTGCCAGCGGGGACATGTGGGAGCAGTACTTC,CASGDMWEQYF
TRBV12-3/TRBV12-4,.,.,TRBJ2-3,TGTGCCAGCAGTTTTCGGGAAAGCACAGATACGCAGTATTTT,CASSFRESTDTQYF
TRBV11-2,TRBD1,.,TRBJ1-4,TGTGCCAGCAGCCTGGGACAGGGGGCTTTTGAAAAACTGTTTTTT,CASSLGQGAFEKLFF
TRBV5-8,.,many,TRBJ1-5,TGTGCCAGCAGCTTGAGGGGGGACCAGCCCCAGCATTTT,CASSLRGDQPQHF
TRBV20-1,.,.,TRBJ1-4,TGCAGTGCTAGAGGCTCCTGGGTTGGTGCGGCTGAAAAACTGTTTTTT,CSARGSWVGAAEKLFF
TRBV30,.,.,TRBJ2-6,TGTGCCTGGAGTCGGGCCTTCCGCTCTGGGGCCAACGTCCTGACTTTC,CAWSRAFRSGANVLTF
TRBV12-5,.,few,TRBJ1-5,TGTGCTAGTGGTTTGGCTCAGGGTAGCAATCAGCCCCAGCATTTT,CASGLAQGSNQPQHF
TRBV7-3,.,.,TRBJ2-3,TGTGCCAGCAGCTATATCGCCGGAACCACAGATACGCAGTATTTT,CASSYIAGTTDTQYF
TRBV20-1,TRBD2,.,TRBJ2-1,TGCAGTGCCCCGGGACTAGCGGGACTCAATGAGCAGTTCTTC,CSAPGLAGLNEQFF
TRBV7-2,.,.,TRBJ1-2,TGTGCCAGCAGCTTAGGACGACCGAACCTCCATGGCTACACCTTC,CASSLGRPNLHGYTF
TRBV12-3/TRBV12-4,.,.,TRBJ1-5,TGTGCCAGCAGCCCTGGGGCGGACCAGCCCCAGCATTTT,CASSPGADQPQHF
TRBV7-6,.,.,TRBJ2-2,TGTGCCAGCAGCCCTCGGGCCGGGACTTCTAACACCGGGGAGCTGTTTTTT,CASSPRAGTSNTGELFF
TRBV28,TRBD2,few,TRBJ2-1,TGTGCCAGCAGACCATTACTCCTAGGGGCGGGAGGAGAATCCTACAATGAGCAGTTCTTC,CASRPLLLGAGGESYNEQFF